Presented here are 16 T cell receptor beta chains from one specimen sequenced in a study of T cell clonality in common variable immunodeficiency. Generated by immunoSEQ multiplex PCR, the TCRdb table keeps only in-frame clones and is missing some. Singletons are absent from the sample, which has 50,000 to 65,000 clones. Sequenced material: peripheral blood mononuclear cells. These receptors originate from a person between 18 and 69 years old in good health.

This clone was recorded at least ten times. With the read ending 3 residues before the CDR3 end, the germline J gene is used to fill in that end. This chain connects TRBV5-5 to TRBJ1-1; 7 positions match TRBD1. The CDR3 spans 15 residues. J was trimmed by 0 bases and V by 4 bases; bases with no gene match: 6. Germline CDR1 is SGHKS and CDR2 is YYEKEE (reference sequence). CDR3 DNA, as far as it was read: TGTGCCAGCAGCGTAACCGGGACAGTGAACACTGAA. Protein: CASSVTGTVNTE. The complete CDR3 reads CASSVTGTVNTEAFF.

The table lists this clone with many counts. The read stops 3 residues short of the end of the CDR3; the missing end is completed from the germline J gene. The V call is TRBV7-9, the J call TRBJ2-7; 7 bases match TRBD1. Germline CDR1 reads SEHNR; CDR2 reads FQNEAQ (reference sequence). The length of the CDR3 is 14 residues. With 8 bases clipped from V and 2 bases from J, the junction kept 9 bases outside the gene matches. The CDR3 is CASSPARGTYEQYF. Incomplete CDR3 DNA: TGTGCCAGCTCTCCGGCCAGGGGGACCTACGAG.

This clone has only a few counts. The sequenced fragment ends 3 residues before the CDR3 boundary, so the rest is inferred from the germline J gene. V is TRBV20-1 and J is TRBJ2-1, with 7 bases lining up with TRBD2. The length of the CDR3 is 13 residues. Trimming at V came to 5 bases and at J to 5 bases, leaving 6 bases not matched to a gene. Germline loops: CDR1 DFQATT, CDR2 SNEGSKA (reference sequence). This chain's CDR3 is CSALAGLHNEQFF. The covered CDR3 bases are TGCAGTGCTTTAGCGGGCCTACACAATGAG.

Ten or more counts support this clone. The CDR3: CASSSDRAYGYTF. The sequenced part of the CDR3 DNA is TGTGCCAGCAGCTCGGACAGGGCCTATGGC. The chain combines TRBV7-3 with TRBJ1-2; 8 bases line up with TRBD1. The sequence runs out 3 residues before the end of the CDR3; the remainder is reconstructed from the germline J gene. This CDR3 has 13 amino acids. Germline V lookup: CDR1 SGHTA, CDR2 FQGTGA. Trimming at V came to 4 bases and at J to 4 bases, leaving 2 bases not matched to a gene.

Ten or more counts support this clone. From the germline J gene comes the end of the CDR3, since the read stops 3 residues before it. The V and J genes are TRBV10-3 and TRBJ2-2; tentatively, D is TRBD1 (6 bases). CDR3 length: 16 residues. Looked up from germline, CDR1 is ENHRY and CDR2 is SYGVKD. V lost 2 bases and J lost 2, with 12 bases in between. This chain's CDR3 is CAISEGTRSNTGELFF. The CDR3 DNA, read in part, is TGTGCCATCAGTGAGGGGACAAGGAGTAACACCGGGGAG.

At least ten counts were recorded for this clone. The read is 3 residues too short to cover the CDR3 end, so that end is filled in from the germline J gene. The chain joins TRBV20-1 to TRBJ1-1; D unresolved. Trimming cost V 1 base and J 0 bases, with 12 bases left between them. The germline gives CDR1 DFQATT, CDR2 SNEGSKA (reference sequence). CDR3 length: 15 amino acids. Partial CDR3 DNA: TGCAGTGCTAGAGGAACTGCTAAGCTGAACACTGAA. It yields the protein CSARGTAKLNTE. The complete CDR3 sequence is CSARGTAKLNTEAFF.

This clone was seen repeatedly, ten times or more. The CDR3 spells CATTGFTVFNEQFF. The CDR3 DNA, read in part, is TGTGCCACGACAGGTTTTACAGTCTTCAATGAG. The rearrangement uses TRBV7-2 and TRBJ2-1, with D possibly being TRBD1 (6 bases). The CDR3 extends 3 residues past the end of the read, so its final part is completed from the germline J gene. V was trimmed by 10 bases and J by 6 bases, leaving 19 bases between them. Germline V gene sequence: CDR1 SGHTA, CDR2 FQGNSA. The CDR3 has 14 amino acids.

This clone was counted ten times or more. Read data end 3 residues before the CDR3 end; the end is taken from the germline J gene. The genes are TRBV7-2 and TRBJ1-2; D ambiguous. This CDR3 is 15 amino acids long. CDR1 is SGHTA and CDR2 is FQGNSA in the germline V gene. Incomplete CDR3 DNA: TGTGCCAGCAGCTCCCAAGGACGCGCCAGCGGCGGC. It codes for CASSSQGRASGG. The entire CDR3 protein is CASSSQGRASGGYTF.

In its sample, this clone was seen many times. The read stops 3 residues short of the end of the CDR3; the missing end is completed from the germline J gene. The chain is built from TRBV5-1 and TRBJ2-1; 8 positions match TRBD2. V trimming: 1 base; J trimming: 0 bases; junction bases outside the gene matches: 9. CDR1 is SGHRS and CDR2 is YFSETQ in the germline V gene. The CDR3 is 18 residues long. The DNA read from the CDR3 is TGCGCCAGCAGCTTGCCCCAGCGGGGGACGAGCTCCTACAATGAG. Translated, it gives CASSLPQRGTSSYNE. The full CDR3 is CASSLPQRGTSSYNEQFF.

This clone came up many times. This CDR3 reads CASSQEAGQVPTDTQYF. The covered CDR3 bases are TGCGCCAGCAGCCAAGAAGCAGGGCAGGTGCCTACAGATACG. The chain employs TRBV4-1 and TRBJ2-3; D may be TRBD1 (5 bases). The read terminates 3 residues ahead of where the CDR3 ends, so the germline J gene completes it. The CDR3 contains 17 residues. Germline-derived CDR1 and CDR2 are MGHRA and YSYEKL. V was trimmed by 0 bases and J by 3 bases, leaving 16 bases between them.

This clone was seen many times. The CDR3 end lies 3 residues beyond the end of the read and is filled in from the germline J gene. V gene TRBV3-1 (or the pseudogene TRBV3-2) combines with J gene TRBJ1-2; 8 bases match TRBD1. The germline gives CDR1 LGHDT, CDR2 YNNKEL (reference sequence). The J segment lost 6 bases and the V segment lost 1 base, leaving 7 bases of the junction unmatched. The CDR3 sequence is 15 residues long. The CDR3 sequence: CASSQVSTGGNGYTF. The DNA read from the CDR3 is TGTGCCAGCAGCCAAGTGTCTACAGGGGGTAATGGC.

This clone has at least ten counts. The read ends 3 residues before the CDR3 terminus; that terminus is restored from the germline J gene. This sequence joins TRBV20-1 and TRBJ2-2; a possible D gene is TRBD1 (6 bases). V was pared by 5 bases and J by 0 bases, with 22 bases between. The CDR3 contains 18 residues. In germline, CDR1 is DFQATT, CDR2 SNEGSKA (reference sequence). The CDR3 region is CSARTMDRMLANTGELFF. The DNA read from the CDR3 is TGCAGTGCTCGTACCATGGACAGAATGCTGGCGAACACCGGGGAG.

This clone was picked up many times. This CDR3 is CASSLAEYNEQFF. The covered CDR3 bases are TGTGCCAGCAGCCTAGCGGAGTACAATGAG. The chain joins TRBV6-4 to TRBJ2-1; TRBD2 matches 7 bases. The read comes to an end 3 residues before the CDR3 does, leaving the germline J gene to fill in the end. Germline assignment: CDR1 MRHNA and CDR2 SNTAGT. The ends lost 6 bases at V and 4 bases at J; junction bases unmatched: 3. This CDR3 comprises 13 residues.

This clone was seen ten or more times. The read ends 3 residues early relative to the CDR3; the germline J gene fills the gap. The chain combines TRBV11-2 with TRBJ2-1, with a possible D match to TRBD2 (5 bases). V was pared by 5 bases and J by 8 bases, with 19 bases between. Per the germline V gene, CDR1 is SGHAT and CDR2 is FQNNGV. CDR3 length: 15 amino acids. The DNA read from the CDR3 is TGTGCCAGCAGCCAACTACGACTATCGATCTATGAG. Translation gives CASSQLRLSIYE. The whole CDR3 reads CASSQLRLSIYEQFF.

This clone was seen ten or more times. The observed sequence ends 3 residues before the CDR3 terminus, with the missing tail filled in from the germline J gene. The chain joins TRBV6-2 or TRBV6-3 to TRBJ1-1; D is undetermined. CDR1 and CDR2 from the germline V gene are MNHEY and SVGEGT. Trimming took 3 bases from V and 2 from J, leaving 7 bases between them. CDR3 length equals 13 residues. CDR3 sequence reads: CASSYSVNTEAFF. The covered CDR3 bases are TGTGCCAGCAGTTATTCAGTCAACACTGAA.

This clone was seen many times. The observed sequence ends 3 residues before the CDR3 terminus, with the missing tail filled in from the germline J gene. The chain recombines TRBV7-3 with TRBJ2-1; either TRBD1 or TRBD2 may supply D (5 bases each). The CDR3 is made up of 14 amino acids. The germline CDR1 and CDR2 sequences are SGHTA and FQGTGA. Trimming shortened V by 4 bases and J by 9 bases, and 16 bases separated the two germline ends. The covered CDR3 bases are TGTGCCAGCAGCTCGATAGGGGAGCAGGGTGAG. It specifies CASSSIGEQGE. The whole CDR3 protein is CASSSIGEQGEQFF. Complete variable domain (other parts from reference TRBV7-3 and TRBJ2-1): GAGVSQTPSNKVTEKGKYVELRCDPISGHTALYWYRQSLGQGPEFLIYFQGTGAADDSGLPNDRFFAVRPEGSVSTLKIQRTERGDSAVYLCASSSIGEQGEQFFGPGTRLTVL.